In its sample, the clone carrying this TCR beta chain was seen many times. Its antigen is unknown. The CDR3 is 15 amino acids. Germline V lookup: CDR1 SGHVS, CDR2 FQNEAQ. V shed 2 bases and J 2 bases; nucleotides not matched to a gene: 4. The source of the sample is a study of T-cell memory formation after mild COVID-19. Regarding the study as a whole: Contracting clones from day 15 to 85 showed balanced CD4/CD8; later expanders favored CD4+.

The 5'RACE method, run with constant-segment primers, produced TCR alpha and TCR beta cDNA libraries (carrying sample barcodes and UMIs). TCRdb called the 5' RACE reads again in MiXCR, with one record for every CDR3 protein. The sample contains 85,000 to 130,000 distinct CDR3 sequences, 11% of which appear only once. This chain connects TRBV7-8 to TRBJ2-3, with 7 bases that match TRBD2. Material for sequencing was PBMCs or a T cell subset sorted from them (not recorded which). The TCR comes from a man in his late teens or twenties who had mild COVID-19 (a few samples of this study predate the infection). Cell type and time point are not known. The CDR3 is CASSLKAGFTDTQYF. CDR3 DNA: TGTGCCAGCAGCTTAAAAGCGGGGTTCACAGATACGCAGTATTTT.